This TCR beta chain was captured by sequencing in a study of CD4 T cells in relation to SARS-CoV-2 and coronaviruses. Study-wide background: Two subjects were Hispanic; patients were 7 or 8 males and a few females. Crossreactive spike epitopes shared across donors were mapped to their HLA restriction.

Profiling relied on immunoSEQ multiplex PCR, and the TCRdb table lists in-frame clones only, not all of them. There are approximately 39,000 clones in the sample; 60% to 85% occur only once, and 20% lies in the top ten. Germline loops: CDR1 LGHDT, CDR2 YNNKEL (reference sequence). Trimming pared 3 bases from V and 6 bases from J, leaving 8 bases between. The CDR3 is 13 residues long. As regards this clone: What it binds is unknown.

This clonotype originated in an adult with COVID-19. The chain has TRBV3-1 (or the pseudogene TRBV3-2) and TRBJ2-2; no firm D call. The sequenced material came from memory CD4+ T cells from PBMCs, cultured in vitro. Written as DNA, the CDR3 is TGTGCCAGCAGCCAGTATGGACCCGGGGAGCTGTTTTTT. The encoded protein is CASSQYGPGELFF.